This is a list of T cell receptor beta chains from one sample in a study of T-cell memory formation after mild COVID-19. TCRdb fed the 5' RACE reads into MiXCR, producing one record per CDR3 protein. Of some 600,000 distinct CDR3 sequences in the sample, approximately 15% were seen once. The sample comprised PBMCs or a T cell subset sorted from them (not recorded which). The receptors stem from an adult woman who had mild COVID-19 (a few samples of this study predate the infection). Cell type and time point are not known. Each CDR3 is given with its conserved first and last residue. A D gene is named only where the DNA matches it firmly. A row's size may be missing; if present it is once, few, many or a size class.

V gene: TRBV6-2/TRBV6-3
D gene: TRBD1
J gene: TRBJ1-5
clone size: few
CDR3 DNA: TGTGCCAGCAGTGCCGGGACAGTGTCTAATCAGCCCCAGCATTTT
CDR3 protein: CASSAGTVSNQPQHF

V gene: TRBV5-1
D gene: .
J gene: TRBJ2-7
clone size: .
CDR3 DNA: TGCGCCAGCAGCTTGATGGCCGGGGTCGCGTACGAGCAGTACTTC
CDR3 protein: CASSLMAGVAYEQYF

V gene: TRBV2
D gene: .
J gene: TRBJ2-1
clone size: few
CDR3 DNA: TGTGCCAGCAGTCCGGCAAACTTTTATGAGCAGTTCTTC
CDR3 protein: CASSPANFYEQFF

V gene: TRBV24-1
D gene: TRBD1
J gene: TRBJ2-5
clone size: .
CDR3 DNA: TGTGCCACCAGTGATTTGGACAGGGTTTATGGAGAGACCCAGTACTTC
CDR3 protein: CATSDLDRVYGETQYF

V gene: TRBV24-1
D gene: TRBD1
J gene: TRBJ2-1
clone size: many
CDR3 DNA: TGTGCCACCAGTGATTCTGGGACAGGTGCCTACAATGAGCAGTTCTTC
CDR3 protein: CATSDSGTGAYNEQFF

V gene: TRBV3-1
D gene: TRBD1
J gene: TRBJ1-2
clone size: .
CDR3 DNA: TGTGCCAGCAGCCAAACTGGACAGGGCGGTCCTGGCTACACCTTC
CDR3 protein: CASSQTGQGGPGYTF

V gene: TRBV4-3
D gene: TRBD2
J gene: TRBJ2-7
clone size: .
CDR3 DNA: TGCGCCAGCAGCCAAGGGGTTAGCGGGACATACGAGCAGTACTTC
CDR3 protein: CASSQGVSGTYEQYF

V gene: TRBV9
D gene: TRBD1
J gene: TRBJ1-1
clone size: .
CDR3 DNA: TGTGCCAGCAGCTCCGACAGGGGGGAGACAGCTTTCTTT
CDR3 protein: CASSSDRGETAFF

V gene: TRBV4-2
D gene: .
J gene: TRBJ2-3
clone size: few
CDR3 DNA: TGTGCCAGCAGCCAAGGTCAGCTGAGCGGGCGGTTAGATACGCAGTATTTT
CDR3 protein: CASSQGQLSGRLDTQYF

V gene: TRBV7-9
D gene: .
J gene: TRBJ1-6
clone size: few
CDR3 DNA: TGTGCCAGCAGCCCCCGGACGGAGAGCTCCTATAATTCACCCCTCCACTTT
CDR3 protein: CASSPRTESSYNSPLHF

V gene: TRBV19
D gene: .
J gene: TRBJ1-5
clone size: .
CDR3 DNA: TGTGCCAGTAGTATAGGGGCAGGCTTCGTTTTCAATCAGCCCCAGCATTTT
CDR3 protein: CASSIGAGFVFNQPQHF

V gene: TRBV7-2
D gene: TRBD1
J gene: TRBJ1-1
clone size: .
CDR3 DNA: TGTGCCAGCAGCTCCCAGGGACAGGGAGGGAACACTGAAGCTTTCTTT
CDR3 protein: CASSSQGQGGNTEAFF

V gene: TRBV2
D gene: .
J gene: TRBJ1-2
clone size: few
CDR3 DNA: TGTGCCAGCCGGAAGGACGGACCTCACTATGGCTACACCTTC
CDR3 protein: CASRKDGPHYGYTF

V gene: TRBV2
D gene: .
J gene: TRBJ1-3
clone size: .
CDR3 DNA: TGTGCCAGCAGTGAGTGGCCGGGGGCAGCTGGAAACACCATATATTTT
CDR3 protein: CASSEWPGAAGNTIYF

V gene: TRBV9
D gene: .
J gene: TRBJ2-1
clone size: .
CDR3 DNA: TGTGCCAGCAGCCCCCGTCTGGATGAGCAGTTCTTC
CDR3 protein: CASSPRLDEQFF

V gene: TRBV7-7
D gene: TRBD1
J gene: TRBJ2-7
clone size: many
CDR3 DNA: TGTGCTAGCAGCTTCGGACAGGGGGATTCCTACGAGCAGTACTTC
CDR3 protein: CASSFGQGDSYEQYF

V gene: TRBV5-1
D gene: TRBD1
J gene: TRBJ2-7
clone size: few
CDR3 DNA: TGCGCCAGCAGCTATCTAACACCGGGACAGGGTAACGAGCAGTACTTC
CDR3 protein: CASSYLTPGQGNEQYF

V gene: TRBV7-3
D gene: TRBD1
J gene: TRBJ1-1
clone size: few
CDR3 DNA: TGTGCCAGCAGCCGACAGGGAGGGGTCATGAACACTGAAGCTTTCTTT
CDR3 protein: CASSRQGGVMNTEAFF

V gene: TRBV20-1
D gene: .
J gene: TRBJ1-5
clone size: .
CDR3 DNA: TGCAGTGCTGCCAGGGGAAGCAATCAGCCCCAGCATTTT
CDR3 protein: CSAARGSNQPQHF

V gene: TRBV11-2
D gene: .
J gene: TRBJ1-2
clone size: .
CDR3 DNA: TGTGCCAGCAGCTTAGCCACAGGGAACTATGGCTACACCTTC
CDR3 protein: CASSLATGNYGYTF

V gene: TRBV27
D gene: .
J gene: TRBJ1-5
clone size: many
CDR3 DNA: TGTGCCAGCAGTTTAGGGGGAAAGCAGCCCCAGCATTTT
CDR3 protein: CASSLGGKQPQHF

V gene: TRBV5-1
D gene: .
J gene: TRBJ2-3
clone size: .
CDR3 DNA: TGCGCCAGCACCCAGGACGGAGGGACAGATACGCAGTATTTT
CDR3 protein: CASTQDGGTDTQYF

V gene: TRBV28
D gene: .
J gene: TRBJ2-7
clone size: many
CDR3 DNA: TGTGCCAGCAGTTTAATTTTTGCCTACGAGCAGTACTTC
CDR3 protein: CASSLIFAYEQYF

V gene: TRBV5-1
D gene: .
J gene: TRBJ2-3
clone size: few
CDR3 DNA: TGCGCCAGCAGCGGGGTGGCAGCGATGGGCACAGATACGCAGTATTTT
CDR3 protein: CASSGVAAMGTDTQYF

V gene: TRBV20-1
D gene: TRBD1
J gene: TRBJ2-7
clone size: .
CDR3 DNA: TGCAGTGCTACCGACAGGGAAAACGAGCAGTACTTC
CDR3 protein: CSATDRENEQYF

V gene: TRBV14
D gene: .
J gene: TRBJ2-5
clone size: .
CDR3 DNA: TGTGCCAGCAGCCAAACCAGGGGGGAGTTCCGAGAGACCCAGTACTTC
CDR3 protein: CASSQTRGEFRETQYF

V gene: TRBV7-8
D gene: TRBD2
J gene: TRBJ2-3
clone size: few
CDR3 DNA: TGTGCCAGCAGCCCGTTCGCGGGGGGCCCAGATACGCAGTATTTT
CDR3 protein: CASSPFAGGPDTQYF

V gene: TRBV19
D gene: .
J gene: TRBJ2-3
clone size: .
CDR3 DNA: TGTGCCAGTAGTATGGAGGGGATTAGGACAGATACGCAGTATTTT
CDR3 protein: CASSMEGIRTDTQYF

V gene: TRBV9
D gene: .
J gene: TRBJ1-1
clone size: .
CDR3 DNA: TGTGCCAGCAGCGGGGGGGACCTATTCCTCGGCACTGAAGCTTTCTTT
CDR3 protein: CASSGGDLFLGTEAFF

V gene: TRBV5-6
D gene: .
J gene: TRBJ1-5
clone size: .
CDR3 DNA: TGTGCCAGCAGCTTATGGGGGGCCACTCAGCCCCAGCATTTT
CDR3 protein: CASSLWGATQPQHF

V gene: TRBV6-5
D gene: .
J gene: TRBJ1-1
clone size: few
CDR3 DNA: TGTGCCAGCAGTCCGCCCCCGACAGAGAACACTGAAGCTTTCTTT
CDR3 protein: CASSPPPTENTEAFF

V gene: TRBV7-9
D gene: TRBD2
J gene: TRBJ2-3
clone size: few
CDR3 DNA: TGTGCCAGCAGCCCAATTCAATCTAGCGGGGGCACAGATACGCAGTATTTT
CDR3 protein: CASSPIQSSGGTDTQYF